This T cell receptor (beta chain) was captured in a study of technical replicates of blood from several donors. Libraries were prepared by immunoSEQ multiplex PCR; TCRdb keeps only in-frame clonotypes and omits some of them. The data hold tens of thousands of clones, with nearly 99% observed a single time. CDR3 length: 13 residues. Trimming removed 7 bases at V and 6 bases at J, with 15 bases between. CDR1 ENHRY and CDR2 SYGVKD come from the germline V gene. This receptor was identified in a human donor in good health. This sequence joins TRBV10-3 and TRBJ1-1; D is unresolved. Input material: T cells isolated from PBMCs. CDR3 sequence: CAINIREEAEAFF. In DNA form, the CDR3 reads TGTGCCATCAATATCCGGGAGGAGGCTGAAGCTTTCTTT.